This TCR beta chain derives from a study of T cell responses to AZD1222 COVID-19 vaccine. As for the study in general: Second-dose intervals near 4 or 12 weeks were combined. Study-wide results and caveats: All repertoire sampling was performed exclusively after the peak T cell response. After two AZD1222 doses, spike-specific TCR breadth and depth rose versus day 0. Recipients of AZD1222 seropositive at baseline numbered only 5 to 7.

The data were produced by immunoSEQ multiplex PCR, yet TCRdb's version contains in-frame clones alone and is incomplete. Of approximately 110,000 clones listed, about 85% are singletons. About this clone itself: Its antigen is unidentified.

The CDR3 has 14 residues. Germline V gene sequence: CDR1 MNHNY, CDR2 SVGAGI (reference sequence). V lost 4 bases and J 3 bases, leaving 10 bases between the germline ends. The sequence was collected from an adult in good health. Material: peripheral blood, obtained on day 0 of AZD1222 vaccination. V usage is TRBV6-6 and J usage is TRBJ1-5; possibly TRBD1 for D (5 bases). The CDR3 nucleotides read TGTGCCAGCAGTTTCGACAGCCTCAATCAGCCCCAGCATTTT. It translates to CASSFDSLNQPQHF.